Shown below are 22 T cell receptor beta chains from a single sample sequenced in a study of shared clonotypes between healthy human individuals. Profiling relied on immunoSEQ multiplex PCR, and the TCRdb table lists in-frame clones only, not all of them. The sample lists about 1.1 million clones, around three quarters occurring once. Specimen: memory CD4+ T cells from PBMCs. The subset here: CD45RA-negative fraction. These receptors all come from a man younger than 35 in good health. Some clones in this sample may be carry-over from other donors' samples.

The chain joins TRBV5-1 to TRBJ2-7; D is perhaps TRBD2 (5 bases). V lost 1 base, J lost 7 bases, and 15 bases lay in between. This CDR3 has 14 residues. Germline V lookup: CDR1 SGHRS, CDR2 YFSETQ. The CDR3 region has the DNA TGCGCCAGCAGCTTGTCTGGACTCACGGGGGAGCAGTACTTC. It yields the protein CASSLSGLTGEQYF.

Worth noting for this clone: Other DNA sequences from this sample encode an identical CDR3 as well. The chain carries TRBV25-1 and TRBJ1-1; no firm D call. CDR1 is MGHDK, CDR2 SYGVNS, per germline. This CDR3 is 14 amino acids long. V was pared by 1 base and J by 3 bases, with 9 bases between. In DNA, the CDR3 is TGTGCCAGCAGTGAATTAGGGAGGGACACTGAAGCTTTCTTT. This gives the protein CASSELGRDTEAFF.

The chain combines TRBV10-3 with TRBJ1-2, with D uncertain. The CDR3 length is 13 residues. V lost 6 bases, J lost 8 bases, and 16 bases lay in between. Germline CDR1 and CDR2: ENHRY and SYGVKD. This CDR3 is CAIRPEPAYGYTF. The CDR3 DNA reads TGTGCCATCAGGCCCGAACCCGCCTACGGCTACACCTTC.

The V call is TRBV7-3, the J call TRBJ2-7; D gene uncertain. Germline loops: CDR1 SGHTA, CDR2 FQGTGA. Trimming stripped 5 bases from V and 2 bases from J, with 10 bases between. The CDR3 sequence is 13 residues long. The DNA for the CDR3 is TGTGCCAGCAGCCCTCCCGGCGCCTACGAGCAGTACTTC. This translates into CASSPPGAYEQYF. The variable domain in full, completed from reference TRBV7-3 and TRBJ2-7, reads GAGVSQTPSNKVTEKGKYVELRCDPISGHTALYWYRQSLGQGPEFLIYFQGTGAADDSGLPNDRFFAVRPEGSVSTLKIQRTERGDSAVYLCASSPPGAYEQYFGPGTRLTVT.

The V gene is TRBV9, the J gene TRBJ2-1, with D unresolved. In germline, CDR1 is SGDLS, CDR2 YYNGEE. The CDR3 consists of 13 residues. Trimming stripped 3 bases from V and 7 bases from J, with 11 bases between. For the CDR3, the DNA is TGTGCCAGCAGCGGGTGGGTGGCAAATGAGCAGTTCTTC. Its translation: CASSGWVANEQFF.

The chain is built from TRBV5-1 and TRBJ2-3; the D gene could be TRBD1 or TRBD2 (6 bases each). The CDR3 covers 17 residues. CDR1 and CDR2 (germline): SGHRS, YFSETQ. The germline V and J ends were trimmed by 1 base and 4 bases, with 19 bases remaining between them. CDR3 nucleotides: TGCGCCAGCAGCTTGAGGGGGAAGGCTAGCGATGCAGATACGCAGTATTTT. Protein: CASSLRGKASDADTQYF.

The DNA of the CDR3 is TGTGCCAGCAGTGATCGACTAGCGGGAAGGGGGGAGCTGTTTTTT. It specifies CASSDRLAGRGELFF. The chain joins TRBV2 to TRBJ2-2; 11 bases line up with TRBD2. Germline values: CDR1 SNHLY, CDR2 FYNNEI. The CDR3 has 15 residues. Trimming cost V 3 bases and J 8 bases; bases outside gene matches: 5.

This clone was found a few times. A read error may be the cause here, since a much bigger clone is one base away. Other DNA sequences within the sample encode an identical CDR3. V gene TRBV30 combines with J gene TRBJ1-1; the D gene is possibly TRBD1 (5 bases). Germline V gives CDR1 GTSNPN, CDR2 SVGIG (reference sequence). V lost 5 bases and J 4 bases, leaving 14 bases between the germline ends. CDR3 size: 13 residues. The CDR3 loop is CAWVQRRGTEAFF. The CDR3, as DNA: TGTGCCTGGGTTCAGAGGAGGGGCACTGAAGCTTTCTTT.

This clone appeared a single time. This chain links TRBV4-3 with TRBJ2-3; TRBD1 matches at 8 bases. Germline V gives CDR1 LGHNA, CDR2 YSLEER. After removal of 1 base from V and 4 bases from J, the junction contained 16 bases not matched to a gene. This CDR3 spans 19 amino acids. The CDR3 DNA reads as TGCGCCAGCAGCCAAGCCTGGGTCCGGGGGCAGGGGGCGGCAGATACGCAGTATTTT. Translation: CASSQAWVRGQGAADTQYF.

The V gene is TRBV7-9, the J gene TRBJ2-1; D call uncertain. V was pared by 5 bases and J by 9 bases, with 8 bases between. The CDR3 sequence is 11 residues long. Germline V gene data show CDR1 as SEHNR and CDR2 as FQNEAQ (reference sequence). The CDR3 here is CASSPVGEQFF. Here the CDR3 DNA reads TGTGCCAGCAGCCCCGTCGGTGAGCAGTTCTTC.

The chain is built from TRBV29-1 and TRBJ1-2; 9 bases are shared with TRBD1. The V and J ends lost 8 bases and 6 bases, in that order; junction bases with no gene match: 7. The CDR3 runs to 12 residues. The V gene's germline CDR1 is SQVTM and CDR2 ANQGSEA. The CDR3 region is CSSRDRVHGYTF. The DNA of the CDR3 is TGCAGCTCACGGGACAGGGTTCATGGCTACACCTTC.

There are a few counts of this clone. V usage is TRBV30 and J usage is TRBJ1-6; D may be TRBD1 (5 bases). V lost 3 bases to trimming and J lost 8 bases, with 14 bases between them. This CDR3 spans 14 amino acids. Germline-derived CDR1 and CDR2 are GTSNPN and SVGIG (reference sequence). CDR3 amino acids: CAWSPRGWHSPLHF. CDR3 coding DNA: TGTGCCTGGAGCCCCCGGGGGTGGCATTCACCCCTCCACTTT.

This chain uses TRBV2 with TRBJ1-1; D gene uncertain. Trimming stripped 1 base from V and 1 base from J, with 10 bases between. Looked up from germline, CDR1 is SNHLY and CDR2 is FYNNEI. The CDR3 is 15 amino acids. CDR3 in DNA: TGTGCCAGCAGTGAAGAGACGGCGGGGAACACTGAAGCTTTCTTT. Translating gives CASSEETAGNTEAFF.

The chain combines TRBV5-6 with TRBJ2-7; D may be TRBD2 (6 bases). The germline gives CDR1 SGHDT, CDR2 YYEEEE. This CDR3 is 13 amino acids long. Trimming stripped 4 bases from V and 1 base from J, with 9 bases between. The CDR3 loop is CASSRGYSYEQYF. For the CDR3, the DNA is TGTGCCAGCAGCCGGGGGTATTCCTACGAGCAGTACTTC.

This clone was detected once. The gene calls are TRBV28 and TRBJ1-2; D is undetermined. The V end was cut by 5 bases, the J end by 0 bases, with 7 bases between. The CDR3 has 13 amino acids. From germline, CDR1 is MDHEN and CDR2 SYDVKM. The CDR3 DNA reads as TGTGCCAGCAGTCTCCTGACTAACTATGGCTACACCTTC. Translated, it gives CASSLLTNYGYTF.

Only a few counts were recorded for this clone. The chain employs TRBV5-1 and TRBJ1-5; 8 bases agree with TRBD1. With V trimmed by 4 bases and J by 0 bases, 3 bases remained unmatched. Per germline, CDR1 SGHRS and CDR2 YFSETQ. The CDR3 runs to 15 residues. CDR3 region: CASSATGDSNQPQHF. The CDR3 DNA sequence: TGCGCCAGCAGCGCGACAGGGGATAGCAATCAGCCCCAGCATTTT.

This sequence joins TRBV28 and TRBJ1-1, with unresolved D. The CDR3 covers 15 residues. V was pared by 0 bases and J by 6 bases, with 14 bases between. Per the germline V gene, CDR1 is MDHEN and CDR2 is SYDVKM. CDR3 coding DNA: TGTGCCAGCAGTTTATGGGACCTCCAGAGCGCTGAAGCTTTCTTT. Residues: CASSLWDLQSAEAFF.

This chain links TRBV5-1 with TRBJ1-2, with 8 positions matching TRBD1. Per the germline V gene, CDR1 is SGHRS and CDR2 is YFSETQ. The V and J ends lost 3 bases and 5 bases, in that order; junction bases with no gene match: 6. There are 14 residues in the CDR3. CDR3 residues: CASSSSDRVYGYTF. The CDR3 nucleotides read TGCGCCAGCAGCTCCTCGGACAGGGTTTATGGCTACACCTTC.

The rearrangement joins TRBV18 to TRBJ1-5, with TRBD1 identical over 8 bases. Trimming removed 2 bases from V and 4 bases from J; junction bases left unmatched: 10. Germline CDR1 is KGHSH and CDR2 is LQKENI. The CDR3 extends over 17 amino acids. The CDR3 nucleotides read TGTGCCAGCTCACCATGGGACAGGAGAGTCGTAAATCAGCCCCAGCATTTT. Amino acid sequence: CASSPWDRRVVNQPQHF.

This clone was observed many times. The J gene is TRBJ2-5, the V gene TRBV5-6; D is undetermined. Germline V lookup: CDR1 SGHDT, CDR2 YYEEEE. The CDR3 length is 16 residues. Trimming pared 0 bases from V and 2 bases from J, leaving 14 bases between. CDR3 sequence (DNA): TGTGCCAGCAGCTTGGACCTCAGTAAGGGACAAGAGACCCAGTACTTC. Amino acids: CASSLDLSKGQETQYF.

This clone was observed a handful of times. The genes are TRBV2 and TRBJ2-1, with 7 bases that match TRBD2. CDR1 SNHLY and CDR2 FYNNEI come from the germline V gene. The CDR3 is 14 amino acids. Losses at the gene ends were 2 bases for V and 4 bases for J; bases not matched to a gene: 2. The CDR3 coding sequence is TGTGCCAGCAGTGAACGGACTAGATACAATGAGCAGTTCTTC. Translated: CASSERTRYNEQFF.

This clone was seen only once. The CDR3 DNA is TGTGCCTGGAGTGTCCTAGTAGCCTACGAGCAGTACTTC. It codes for CAWSVLVAYEQYF. This chain links TRBV30 with TRBJ2-7, with D uncertain. Germline loops: CDR1 GTSNPN, CDR2 SVGIG (reference sequence). The CDR3 contains 13 residues. The ends were cut back, 0 bases at V and 2 bases at J, with 8 bases in the middle.